The 30 T cell receptor beta chains below were found in one sample sequenced in a study of siplizumab effects on memory and regulatory T cells. Profiling relied on immunoSEQ multiplex PCR, and the TCRdb table lists in-frame clones only, not all of them. The table includes around 100,000 clones, 85% to 95% detected once. Sample: Tregs sorted from blood. Receptors originate from a human donor in good health.

V usage is TRBV11-2 and J usage is TRBJ2-2; TRBD1 agrees at 8 bases. With V trimmed by 0 bases and J by 5 bases, 5 bases remained unmatched. This CDR3 is 16 amino acids long. Looked up from germline, CDR1 is SGHAT and CDR2 is FQNNGV. Here the CDR3 reads CASSLEPNRGTGELFF. CDR3 DNA: TGTGCCAGCAGCTTAGAGCCCAACAGGGGGACCGGGGAGCTGTTTTTT.

This clone is a singleton in its sample. The V gene is TRBV7-2, the J gene TRBJ2-1; a weak D match, TRBD1 (5 bases). Trimming took 3 bases from V and 0 from J, leaving 9 bases between them. The CDR3 extends over 15 amino acids. Germline-derived CDR1 and CDR2 are SGHTA and FQGNSA. CDR3 bases: TGTGCCAGCAGCTTCCGACAGAGCTCCTACAATGAGCAGTTCTTC. Protein sequence: CASSFRQSSYNEQFF. The full variable domain, completed using reference TRBV7-2 and TRBJ2-1, is GAGVSQSPSNKVTEKGKDVELRCDPISGHTALYWYRQSLGQGLEFLIYFQGNSAPDKSGLPSDRFSAERTGGSVSTLTIQRTQQEDSAVYLCASSFRQSSYNEQFFGPGTRLTVL.

The chain carries TRBV7-2 and TRBJ2-5; D ambiguous. The CDR3 length is 14 residues. Germline CDR1 reads SGHTA; CDR2 reads FQGNSA. The V gene lost 1 base and the J gene lost 5 bases, with 11 bases spanning the gap. CDR3 in amino acids: CASSLGPPWETQYF. CDR3 nucleotide sequence: TGTGCCAGCAGCTTAGGGCCTCCCTGGGAGACCCAGTACTTC.

V usage is TRBV5-1 and J usage is TRBJ2-5; 7 nucleotides match TRBD1. Trimming at V came to 3 bases and at J to 2 bases, leaving 10 bases not matched to a gene. The CDR3 spans 16 residues. Germline CDR1 reads SGHRS; CDR2 reads YFSETQ. The chain's CDR3 is CASSWDPRDSQETQYF. CDR3 sequence (DNA): TGCGCCAGCAGCTGGGACCCCCGGGACAGTCAAGAGACCCAGTACTTC. Variable domain in full (rest from reference TRBV5-1 and TRBJ2-5): KAGVTQTPRYLIKTRGQQVTLSCSPISGHRSVSWYQQTPGQGLQFLFEYFSETQRNKGNFPGRFSGRQFSNSRSEMNVSTLELGDSALYLCASSWDPRDSQETQYFGPGTRLLVL.

The chain employs TRBV4-2 and TRBJ1-2, with 9 bases matching TRBD1. V shed 5 bases, J shed 7 bases, and the junction held 8 bases outside the gene matches. Germline CDR1 is LGHNA and CDR2 is YNFKEQ. The CDR3 totals 14 residues. CDR3 amino acids: CASSSPGQGGGYTF. The CDR3 coding sequence is TGTGCCAGCAGCTCCCCGGGACAGGGCGGTGGCTACACCTTC.

The rearrangement joins TRBV11-3 to TRBJ2-5, with TRBD1 as a possible D gene (6 bases). This CDR3 has 15 amino acids. Deletions cut 1 base from V and 5 bases from J, with 14 bases between. CDR1 SGHNT and CDR2 YENEEA come from the germline V gene. In DNA form, the CDR3 reads TGTGCCAGCAGCTTAGGTACAGGGATGGGCGAGACCCAGTACTTC. Its translation is CASSLGTGMGETQYF.

V and J are TRBV6-1 and TRBJ2-7; possibly TRBD2 for D (5 bases). The CDR3 runs 13 residues. With 8 bases removed from V and 7 bases from J, the gap between germline ends came to 18 bases. Germline V gene data show CDR1 as MNHNS and CDR2 as SASEGT. The CDR3 region is CASEGGYGREQYF. CDR3 bases: TGTGCCAGCGAAGGAGGATATGGGCGAGAGCAGTACTTC.

The genes are TRBV5-1 and TRBJ2-3, with D possibly being TRBD2 (5 bases). V lost 2 bases to trimming and J lost 4 bases, with 14 bases between them. The CDR3 length is 15 residues. Germline V gene sequence: CDR1 SGHRS, CDR2 YFSETQ. The CDR3 region has the DNA TGCGCCAGCAGCTTCACGGGGTGGATATCAGATACGCAGTATTTT. Protein product: CASSFTGWISDTQYF.

This clone has a single count. The V call is TRBV10-2, the J call TRBJ2-7, with D perhaps TRBD2 (6 bases). This CDR3 comprises 15 residues. CDR1 is WSHSY, CDR2 SAAADI, per germline. Trimming stripped 2 bases from V and 1 base from J, with 12 bases between. CDR3 sequence: CASSERGSGSYEQYF. The CDR3 DNA sequence: TGCGCCAGCAGTGAGAGGGGTAGCGGTTCCTACGAGCAGTACTTC.

The chain recombines TRBV19 with TRBJ2-7; D may be TRBD1 (6 bases). Trimming took 5 bases from V and 0 from J, leaving 11 bases between them. CDR3 length: 14 residues. Germline V gene data show CDR1 as LNHDA and CDR2 as SQIVND (reference sequence). CDR3 amino acids: CASSRTVVSYEQYF. The CDR3 DNA is TGTGCCAGTAGTCGGACAGTAGTCTCCTACGAGCAGTACTTC. Variable domain in full (rest from reference TRBV19 and TRBJ2-7): DGGITQSPKYLFRKEGQNVTLSCEQNLNHDAMYWYRQDPGQGLRLIYYSQIVNDFQKGDIAEGYSVSREKKESFPLTVTSAQKNPTAFYLCASSRTVVSYEQYFGPGTRLTVT.

V is TRBV29-1 and J is TRBJ1-1; 9 bases are a match to TRBD1. CDR1 and CDR2 from the germline V gene are SQVTM and ANQGSEA. This CDR3 has 14 residues. CDR3 residues: CSGQGTLTRTEAFF. The CDR3 DNA sequence: TGCAGTGGACAGGGGACTCTAACCAGGACTGAAGCTTTCTTT.

CDR3 sequence: CAWSKVEAFF. The DNA for the CDR3 is TGTGCCTGGAGTAAGGTTGAAGCTTTCTTT. This chain connects TRBV30 to TRBJ1-1; D unresolved. This CDR3 comprises 10 residues. Trimming pared 2 bases from V and 7 bases from J, leaving 5 bases between. The germline V gene has CDR1 GTSNPN and CDR2 SVGIG (reference sequence).

The V call is TRBV7-9, the J call TRBJ2-1, with D unclear. The CDR3 runs 14 residues. V gave up 5 bases and J gave up 4 bases, with 12 bases separating them. Germline V lookup: CDR1 SEHNR, CDR2 FQNEAQ (reference sequence). The CDR3 sequence is CASSGRTEYNEQFF. For the CDR3, the DNA is TGTGCCAGCAGCGGGCGGACGGAATACAATGAGCAGTTCTTC.

J is TRBJ2-7 and V is TRBV30; D may be TRBD1 (6 bases). The germline gives CDR1 GTSNPN, CDR2 SVGIG (reference sequence). This CDR3 is 12 amino acids long. V was cut by 2 bases and J by 4 bases, with 9 bases left in between. CDR3 in DNA: TGTGCCTGGAGTAGAAGGGGGTACGAGCAGTACTTC. It translates to CAWSRRGYEQYF.

The chain is built from TRBV15 and TRBJ2-7; D is undetermined. Trimming left V 5 bases short and J 6 bases short, with 17 bases between. The germline CDR1 and CDR2 sequences are LNHNV and YYDKDF (reference sequence). This CDR3 has 14 residues. The CDR3 protein is CATSSNVPVFEQYF. The CDR3 nucleotides read TGTGCCACCAGCTCTAATGTACCCGTTTTCGAGCAGTACTTC.

This clone was detected a few times. This chain uses TRBV18 with TRBJ1-1; D perhaps matches TRBD1 (5 bases). This CDR3 has 17 amino acids. With 6 bases removed from V and 1 base from J, the gap between germline ends came to 21 bases. The V gene's germline CDR1 is KGHSH and CDR2 LQKENI. Written as DNA, the CDR3 is TGTGCCAGCTCCTCATTCAATATGGGACTGGGGAACACTGAAGCTTTCTTT. This translates into CASSSFNMGLGNTEAFF. The full variable domain, with the rest looked up from reference TRBV18 and TRBJ1-1, is NAGVMQNPRHLVRRRGQEARLRCSPMKGHSHVYWYRQLPEEGLKFMVYLQKENIIDESGMPKERFSAEFPKEGPSILRIQQVVRGDSAAYFCASSSFNMGLGNTEAFFGQGTRLTVV.

The chain has TRBV2 and TRBJ2-2, with D unclear. The germline V gene encodes CDR1 SNHLY and CDR2 FYNNEI. V lost 4 bases, J lost 0 bases, and 6 bases lay in between. CDR3 length: 14 residues. The CDR3 loop is CASSVPANTGELFF. The CDR3 DNA reads TGTGCCAGCAGTGTGCCAGCGAACACCGGGGAGCTGTTTTTT.

This chain joins TRBV7-9 and TRBJ2-7; 9 bases line up with TRBD1. The V gene end was trimmed by 3 bases and the J gene end by 3 bases; junction bases not matched to a gene: 6. The CDR3 has 15 residues. CDR1 is SEHNR, CDR2 FQNEAQ, per germline (reference sequence). Written as DNA, the CDR3 is TGTGCCAGCAGCTTCCCAGACAGGGGGAGCTACGAGCAGTACTTC. Encoded protein: CASSFPDRGSYEQYF. Combining the CDR3 with reference TRBV7-9 and TRBJ2-7 gives the whole variable domain DTGVSQNPRHKITKRGQNVTFRCDPISEHNRLYWYRQTLGQGPEFLTYFQNEAQLEKSRLLSDRFSAERPKGSFSTLEIQRTEQGDSAMYLCASSFPDRGSYEQYFGPGTRLTVT.

Here the CDR3 DNA reads TGTGCCAGCAGCTTGTTATTGACAGACTCCCCCGGGGAGCTGTTTTTT. Its protein is CASSLLLTDSPGELFF. The rearrangement joins TRBV5-4 to TRBJ2-2; D perhaps matches TRBD1 (5 bases). V gave up 1 base and J gave up 6 bases, with 16 bases separating them. Germline loops: CDR1 SGHNT, CDR2 YYREEE (reference sequence). The CDR3 runs to 16 residues.

The chain recombines TRBV29-1 with TRBJ1-2, with TRBD1 as a possible D gene (6 bases). The germline V and J ends were trimmed by 8 bases and 8 bases, with 18 bases remaining between them. Looked up from germline, CDR1 is SQVTM and CDR2 is ANQGSEA. The CDR3 length is 12 residues. CDR3 amino acids: CSPLRQDRGYTF. The DNA of the CDR3 is TGCAGCCCACTTCGACAGGATCGGGGCTACACCTTC.

The chain recombines TRBV7-3 with TRBJ1-2; 10 nucleotides agree with TRBD1. Germline V CDR1 and CDR2: SGHTA, FQGTGA. The CDR3 totals 13 residues. The V gene end was trimmed by 5 bases and the J gene end by 7 bases; junction bases not matched to a gene: 4. In DNA, the CDR3 is TGTGCCAGCAGCCAGACAGGGGGCCTTGGCTACACCTTC. Amino acids: CASSQTGGLGYTF.

V and J are TRBV7-9 and TRBJ1-1; 9 bases line up with TRBD1. CDR3 length equals 19 residues. The germline V gene has CDR1 SEHNR and CDR2 FQNEAQ (reference sequence). V lost 1 base, J lost 4 bases, and 16 bases stayed unmatched. CDR3 residues: CASSLGFNRGPGQFTEAFF. In DNA, the CDR3 is TGTGCCAGCAGCTTAGGATTCAACAGGGGGCCGGGGCAATTCACTGAAGCTTTCTTT.

The chain couples TRBV5-1 to TRBJ2-7; 15 nucleotides align to TRBD2. The CDR3 length is 18 residues. Losses at the gene ends were 4 bases for V and 4 bases for J; bases not matched to a gene: 12. Germline V CDR1 and CDR2: SGHRS, YFSETQ. This CDR3 reads CASSVGLAGGTVGYEQYF. The CDR3 DNA follows: TGCGCCAGCAGCGTTGGACTAGCGGGAGGGACCGTGGGGTACGAGCAGTACTTC.

The chain combines TRBV21-1 with TRBJ1-1. TRBV21-1 represents a pseudogene. CDR3 length: 12 residues. The CDR3 sequence: CASSKVRTEAFF. DNA of the CDR3: TGTGCCAGCAGCAAAGTGAGAACTGAAGCTTTCTTT.

The V call is TRBV6-6, the J call TRBJ1-4; D uncertain. The CDR3 totals 11 residues. Germline V gene data show CDR1 as MNHNY and CDR2 as SVGAGI (reference sequence). V lost 5 bases and J lost 13, with 11 bases in between. For the CDR3, the DNA is TGTGCCAGCAGTCTCTCGACAAGACTGTTTTTT. Residues: CASSLSTRLFF.

V is TRBV10-3 and J is TRBJ2-1, with 11 bases that match TRBD2. The CDR3 extends over 19 amino acids. V was pared by 6 bases and J by 0 bases, with 13 bases of the junction left unmatched. Germline-derived CDR1 and CDR2 are ENHRY and SYGVKD. In DNA form, the CDR3 reads TGTGCCATCAGAGGTAGCGGGGGGGCCTCTTCAGGCTCCTACAATGAGCAGTTCTTC. Protein: CAIRGSGGASSGSYNEQFF.

A single count supports this clone. The chain recombines TRBV5-6 with TRBJ2-7, with D possibly called TRBD1 or TRBD2 (7 bases each). Germline CDR1 is SGHDT and CDR2 is YYEEEE. Trimming pared 4 bases from V and 1 base from J, leaving 15 bases between. CDR3 length equals 15 residues. The CDR3, as DNA: TGTGCCAGCAGCGCGACAGGGACTAATTCCTACGAGCAGTACTTC. Residues: CASSATGTNSYEQYF.

This chain uses TRBV11-2 with TRBJ2-1; D may be TRBD2 (6 bases). CDR3 length: 14 amino acids. Germline V CDR1 and CDR2: SGHAT, FQNNGV. Trimming cost V 1 base and J 13 bases, with 17 bases left between them. The CDR3 loop reads CASSLVPTGLLQFF. The CDR3 nucleotides are TGTGCCAGCAGCTTAGTCCCTACGGGACTCCTACAGTTCTTC.

The gene calls are TRBV7-2 and TRBJ2-1; the D gene is possibly TRBD2 (5 bases). There are 14 residues in the CDR3. V lost 6 bases and J 4 bases, leaving 13 bases between the germline ends. The V gene's germline CDR1 is SGHTA and CDR2 FQGNSA. In nucleotides, the CDR3 is TGTGCCAGCAGGGGCGGGTATGTTTACAATGAGCAGTTCTTC. It encodes CASRGGYVYNEQFF.

V and J are TRBV13 and TRBJ1-3; maybe TRBD1 (5 bases). The CDR3 is 13 residues long. The germline gives CDR1 PRHDT, CDR2 FYEKMQ (reference sequence). The ends were cut back, 3 bases at V and 3 bases at J, with 6 bases in the middle. The CDR3 DNA reads as TGTGCCAGCAGCTTTCAGGGTGGAAACACCATATATTTT. It is translated as CASSFQGGNTIYF.